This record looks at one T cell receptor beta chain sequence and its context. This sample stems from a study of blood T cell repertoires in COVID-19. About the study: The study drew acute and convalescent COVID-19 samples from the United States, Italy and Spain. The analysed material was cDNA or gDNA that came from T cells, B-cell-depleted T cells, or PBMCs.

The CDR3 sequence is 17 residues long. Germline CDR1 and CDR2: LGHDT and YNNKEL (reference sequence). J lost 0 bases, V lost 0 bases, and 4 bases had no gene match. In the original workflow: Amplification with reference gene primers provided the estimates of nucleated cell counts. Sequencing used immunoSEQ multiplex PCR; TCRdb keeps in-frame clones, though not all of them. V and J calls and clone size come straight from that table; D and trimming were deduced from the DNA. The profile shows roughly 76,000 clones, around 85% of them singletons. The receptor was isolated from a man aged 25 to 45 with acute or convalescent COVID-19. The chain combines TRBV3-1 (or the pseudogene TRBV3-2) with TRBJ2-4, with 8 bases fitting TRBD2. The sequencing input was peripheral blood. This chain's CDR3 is CASSQDSGDLAKNIQYF. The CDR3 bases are TGTGCCAGCAGCCAAGATAGCGGGGATCTAGCCAAAAACATTCAGTACTTC.